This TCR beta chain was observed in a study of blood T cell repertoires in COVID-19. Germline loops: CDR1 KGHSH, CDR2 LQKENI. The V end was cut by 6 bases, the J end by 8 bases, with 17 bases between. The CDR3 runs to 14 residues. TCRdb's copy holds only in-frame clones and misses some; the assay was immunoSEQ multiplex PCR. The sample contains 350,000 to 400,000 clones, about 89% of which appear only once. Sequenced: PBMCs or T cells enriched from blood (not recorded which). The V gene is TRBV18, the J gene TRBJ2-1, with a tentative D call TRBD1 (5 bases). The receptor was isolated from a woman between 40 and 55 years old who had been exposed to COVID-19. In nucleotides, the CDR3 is TGTGCCAGCTCCCCCCAGGGTACTGAGGATGAGCAGTTCTTC. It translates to CASSPQGTEDEQFF.